One and the same sample provided the 27 T cell receptor beta chains below, sequenced in a study of shared clonotypes between healthy human individuals. Sequencing used immunoSEQ multiplex PCR; TCRdb keeps in-frame clones, though not all of them. The data show about a million clones, 60% to 85% seen once. The specimen was memory CD4+ T cells from PBMCs. As for subset: CD45RA-negative fraction. The receptors were gathered from a man younger than 35 in good health. Some clones in this sample may be carry-over from other donors' samples.

J is TRBJ2-1 and V is TRBV5-6, with 11 positions matching TRBD2. V lost 0 bases, J lost 0 bases, and 5 bases stayed unmatched. This CDR3 has 18 amino acids. CDR1 and CDR2 (germline): SGHDT, YYEEEE. CDR3 loop: CASSLAVSGRASYNEQFF. The DNA for the CDR3 is TGTGCCAGCAGCTTGGCTGTTAGCGGGAGGGCCTCCTACAATGAGCAGTTCTTC. The entire variable domain, with the rest obtained from reference TRBV5-6 and TRBJ2-1, is as follows: DAGVTQSPTHLIKTRGQQVTLRCSPKSGHDTVSWYQQALGQGPQFIFQYYEEEERQRGNFPDRFSGHQFPNYSSELNVNALLLGDSALYLCASSLAVSGRASYNEQFFGPGTRLTVL.

This chain links TRBV19 with TRBJ2-2, with 7 bases aligning to TRBD2. Germline loops: CDR1 LNHDA, CDR2 SQIVND (reference sequence). The CDR3 sequence is 15 residues long. V lost 6 bases, J lost 7 bases, and 11 bases stayed unmatched. The CDR3 region has the DNA TGTGCCAGTAGGTGGACTAGTTTAGTTCGCGGGGAGCTGTTTTTT. It yields the protein CASRWTSLVRGELFF.

V and J are TRBV27 and TRBJ2-1, with 7 nucleotides matching TRBD2. The V and J ends lost 4 bases and 12 bases, in that order; junction bases with no gene match: 21. CDR3 length: 17 residues. From germline, CDR1 is MNHEY and CDR2 SMNVEV (reference sequence). CDR3 region: CASSSKPLKTSRMSQFF. CDR3 nucleotide sequence: TGTGCCAGCAGTTCAAAACCTCTTAAGACTAGCCGAATGTCGCAGTTCTTC.

The chain is built from TRBV5-4 and TRBJ2-7, with D possibly being TRBD2 (5 bases). The CDR3 extends over 16 amino acids. Trimming took 0 bases from V and 7 from J, leaving 20 bases between them. CDR1 is SGHNT and CDR2 is YYREEE in the germline V gene (reference sequence). The CDR3 spells CASSLGISTGRWEQYF. The CDR3 nucleotides are TGTGCCAGCAGCTTGGGAATTTCGACGGGGAGATGGGAGCAGTACTTC.

This sequence joins TRBV5-6 and TRBJ1-2, with a possible D match to TRBD1 (5 bases). Trimming took off 2 bases at V and 6 bases at J, with 11 bases between the two ends. This CDR3 has 13 amino acids. The germline V gene has CDR1 SGHDT and CDR2 YYEEEE. CDR3 residues: CASSFVGTNGYTF. DNA of the CDR3: TGTGCCAGCAGCTTTGTAGGGACCAATGGCTACACCTTC.

J is TRBJ2-5 and V is TRBV28; D is perhaps TRBD1 (6 bases). Germline V lookup: CDR1 MDHEN, CDR2 SYDVKM. Deletions cut 8 bases from V and 5 bases from J, with 15 bases between. The CDR3 extends over 13 amino acids. The CDR3 sequence is CASYKQGHETQYF. As DNA, the CDR3 is TGTGCCAGCTACAAACAGGGTCACGAGACCCAGTACTTC.

V is TRBV5-1 and J is TRBJ1-2; 10 nucleotides align to TRBD1. The CDR3 loop spans 15 amino acids. Germline assignment: CDR1 SGHRS and CDR2 YFSETQ. The ends lost 5 bases at V and 3 bases at J; junction bases unmatched: 7. The CDR3 DNA is TGCGCCAGCAGTCAATCCGGGACAGGGGACTATGGCTACACCTTC. Protein sequence: CASSQSGTGDYGYTF.

CDR3 loop: CSAPDNEQFF. For the CDR3, the DNA is TGCAGTGCGCCTGACAATGAGCAGTTCTTC. The rearrangement uses TRBV20-1 and TRBJ2-1, with D hard to call. The V gene lost 6 bases and the J gene lost 5 bases, with 5 bases spanning the gap. Germline lookup yields CDR1 DFQATT and CDR2 SNEGSKA (reference sequence). This CDR3 is built from 10 residues.

As regards this clone: The same CDR3 can be traced to other DNA sequences in this sample. V is TRBV6-5 and J is TRBJ2-6; D uncertain. Germline loops: CDR1 MNHEY, CDR2 SVGAGI. Trimming took off 2 bases at V and 0 bases at J, with 2 bases between the two ends. There are 14 residues in the CDR3. The CDR3 here is CASSYSSGANVLTF. CDR3 sequence (DNA): TGTGCCAGCAGTTACAGCTCTGGGGCCAACGTCCTGACTTTC.

V gene TRBV28 combines with J gene TRBJ1-2; TRBD1 agrees at 8 bases. There are 16 residues in the CDR3. Losses at the gene ends were 5 bases for V and 5 bases for J; bases not matched to a gene: 13. Germline CDR1 is MDHEN and CDR2 is SYDVKM. DNA of the CDR3: TGTGCCAGCAGTCCGGGGACAGGCCCGGGGAGTTATGGCTACACCTTC. It yields the protein CASSPGTGPGSYGYTF.

The rearrangement links TRBV10-3 to TRBJ2-1; 9 bases are a match to TRBD1. After removal of 5 bases from V and 5 bases from J, the junction contained 4 bases not matched to a gene. CDR3 length equals 14 residues. The germline V gene encodes CDR1 ENHRY and CDR2 SYGVKD. CDR3 loop: CAISSGQGNNEQFF. The CDR3 bases are TGTGCCATCAGTTCGGGACAGGGCAACAATGAGCAGTTCTTC.

The chain has TRBV29-1 and TRBJ1-2; D remains unclear. Deletions cut 4 bases from V and 4 bases from J, with 10 bases between. CDR3 length: 12 residues. CDR1 and CDR2 (germline): SQVTM, ANQGSEA. Here the CDR3 reads CSVAAASYGYTF. The CDR3 bases are TGCAGCGTTGCGGCAGCAAGCTATGGCTACACCTTC.

J is TRBJ2-7 and V is TRBV5-1; 10 bases are shared with TRBD2. From germline, CDR1 is SGHRS and CDR2 YFSETQ. Unmatched junction bases numbered 12, after V lost 5 bases and J lost 1 base. The CDR3 covers 17 residues. The CDR3 reads CASRGGLAGVGSYEQYF. DNA for the CDR3: TGCGCCAGCAGAGGGGGGCTAGCGGGAGTGGGGTCCTACGAGCAGTACTTC.

This clone came up once. CDR3 amino acids: CASSINLGGRLANQPQHF. CDR3 coding DNA: TGTGCCAGTAGTATTAATTTGGGGGGAAGGTTAGCAAATCAGCCCCAGCATTTT. This chain links TRBV19 with TRBJ1-5; D may be TRBD1 (5 bases). CDR3 length equals 18 residues. The V and J ends lost 3 bases and 4 bases respectively, with 22 bases between them. Per germline, CDR1 LNHDA and CDR2 SQIVND (reference sequence).

The gene calls are TRBV9 and TRBJ1-5; TRBD1 agrees at 8 bases. J gave up 6 bases and V 4 bases, and 6 bases lay outside the gene matches. The germline gives CDR1 SGDLS, CDR2 YYNGEE. CDR3 length: 14 residues. The CDR3 spells CASSSTGAGQPQHF. In DNA, the CDR3 is TGTGCCAGCAGCTCGACAGGGGCGGGTCAGCCCCAGCATTTT.

This chain uses TRBV28 with TRBJ1-2; D might be TRBD1 (6 bases). The CDR3 totals 15 residues. CDR1 and CDR2 (germline): MDHEN, SYDVKM. Trimming took off 2 bases at V and 1 base at J, with 11 bases between the two ends. CDR3 protein: CASSLPGTLNYGYTF. The CDR3 DNA reads TGTGCCAGCAGTTTACCCGGGACACTTAACTATGGCTACACCTTC.

V is TRBV25-1 and J is TRBJ2-3; D is uncertain. This CDR3 comprises 16 residues. The germline CDR1 and CDR2 sequences are MGHDK and SYGVNS. Trimming removed 3 bases at V and 0 bases at J, with 13 bases between. CDR3: CASSDRIGASTDTQYF. Here the CDR3 DNA reads TGTGCCAGCAGTGACCGTATTGGCGCTAGCACAGATACGCAGTATTTT.

The rearrangement links TRBV11-3 to TRBJ2-5; a possible D gene is TRBD1 (5 bases). Trimming took 1 base from V and 7 from J, leaving 10 bases between them. Per the germline V gene, CDR1 is SGHNT and CDR2 is YENEEA. This CDR3 has 13 residues. The CDR3 loop reads CASSLVTQGTQYF. The DNA for the CDR3 is TGTGCCAGCAGCTTAGTGACTCAGGGGACCCAGTACTTC.

In its sample, this clone was seen a few times. V usage is TRBV2 and J usage is TRBJ1-5; 9 bases are a match to TRBD1. The J segment lost 2 bases and the V segment lost 6 bases, leaving 5 bases of the junction unmatched. The CDR3 totals 15 residues. Germline CDR1 is SNHLY and CDR2 is FYNNEI. CDR3 DNA sequence: TGTGCCAGCAGCAGACAGGGGGACGGCAATCAGCCCCAGCATTTT. It translates to CASSRQGDGNQPQHF.

The rearrangement joins TRBV6-5 to TRBJ1-5; no definite D call. This CDR3 contains 15 residues. V lost 0 bases to trimming and J lost 4 bases, with 10 bases between them. The germline V gene has CDR1 MNHEY and CDR2 SVGAGI. The CDR3 spells CASSYSDGSNQPQHF. Here the CDR3 DNA reads TGTGCCAGCAGTTACTCGGATGGCTCGAATCAGCCCCAGCATTTT.

The chain couples TRBV19 to TRBJ2-3; D is tentatively TRBD1 or TRBD2 (5 bases each). The CDR3 sequence is 12 residues long. Germline CDR1 LNHDA, CDR2 SQIVND (reference sequence). With 10 bases removed from V and 5 bases from J, the gap between germline ends came to 13 bases. CDR3: CATGLGGDTQYF. The CDR3 coding sequence is TGTGCCACCGGACTTGGGGGAGATACGCAGTATTTT.

This clone has only a few counts. The rearrangement joins TRBV7-2 to TRBJ2-3; D is tentatively TRBD1 or TRBD2 (5 bases each). Germline V gene sequence: CDR1 SGHTA, CDR2 FQGNSA. The ends were cut back, 1 base at V and 4 bases at J, with 12 bases in the middle. The CDR3 extends over 15 amino acids. CDR3 nucleotides: TGTGCCAGCAGCTTAGAGGGGTTTAGCGCAGATACGCAGTATTTT. It translates to CASSLEGFSADTQYF.

This clone was seen just once. The sample carries other DNA sequences with the same CDR3. The rearrangement joins TRBV2 to TRBJ2-6; D remains ambiguous. Germline CDR1 SNHLY, CDR2 FYNNEI. This CDR3 has 14 amino acids. V was shortened by 6 bases and J by 0 bases, with 6 bases between the two germline ends. CDR3 region: CASSGSSGANVLTF. CDR3 DNA sequence: TGTGCCAGCAGCGGCAGCTCTGGGGCCAACGTCCTGACTTTC.

V and J are TRBV6-5 and TRBJ1-2; the D is unclear. Deletions cut 0 bases from V and 8 bases from J, with 13 bases between. Germline CDR1 is MNHEY and CDR2 is SVGAGI. The CDR3 is 14 amino acids. The CDR3 loop is CASSYSSFPSGYTF. Here the CDR3 DNA reads TGTGCCAGCAGTTACTCCAGCTTCCCTAGCGGCTACACCTTC.

This clone was observed a handful of times. V usage is TRBV15 and J usage is TRBJ2-6; D is unclear. This CDR3 is built from 13 residues. V was pared by 5 bases and J by 4 bases, with 6 bases between. Germline V gene lookup returns CDR1 LNHNV and CDR2 YYDKDF (reference sequence). The CDR3 spells CATSAQGANVLTF. The DNA of the CDR3 is TGTGCCACCAGCGCCCAGGGGGCCAACGTCCTGACTTTC.

The CDR3 sequence: CASSPGLFSSYEQYF. The CDR3 DNA reads as TGTGCCAGCAGCCCGGGACTATTTAGCTCCTACGAGCAGTACTTC. The V call is TRBV14, the J call TRBJ2-7; 7 positions match TRBD2. The CDR3 sequence is 15 residues long. The J segment lost 0 bases and the V segment lost 4 bases, leaving 6 bases of the junction unmatched. Germline CDR1 and CDR2: SGHDN and FVKESK.

This chain uses TRBV6-5 with TRBJ2-5; perhaps TRBD2 as D (6 bases). The germline CDR1 and CDR2 sequences are MNHEY and SVGAGI. This CDR3 is 15 amino acids long. The ends were cut back, 4 bases at V and 1 base at J, with 13 bases in the middle. For the CDR3, the DNA is TGTGCCAGCAGTTCGCGCTCCGGGAGCCAAGAGACCCAGTACTTC. Translation gives CASSSRSGSQETQYF.